This entry concerns a single TCR beta chain. Authors' methods: Reference gene primers were amplified, and this amplification served to estimate nucleated cell counts. Only in-frame clones appear in the TCRdb table, and some are missing; sequencing was by immunoSEQ multiplex PCR. Clonal size and the V and J genes are those of that table, whereas D and trimming came from the DNA. The table includes about 100,000 clones, about nine tenths detected once. The CDR3 runs to 11 residues. V was trimmed by 6 bases and J by 4 bases, leaving 6 bases between them. Germline V gene sequence: CDR1 LGHDT, CDR2 YNNKEL (reference sequence). This specimen comes from a study of blood T cell repertoires in COVID-19. Overall study context: Italy, Spain and the United States were the sources of the convalescent and acute COVID-19 samples. T cells, B-cell-depleted T cells, or PBMCs provided the cDNA or gDNA that served as material.

The chain employs TRBV3-1 (or the pseudogene TRBV3-2) and TRBJ1-1; possible D gene TRBD1, 6 bases. Sequenced material: peripheral blood. The TCR was taken from a man aged 45-65 years with active COVID-19. The chain's CDR3 is CASRGATEAFF. The CDR3 DNA is TGTGCCAGCAGGGGGGCCACTGAAGCTTTCTTT.